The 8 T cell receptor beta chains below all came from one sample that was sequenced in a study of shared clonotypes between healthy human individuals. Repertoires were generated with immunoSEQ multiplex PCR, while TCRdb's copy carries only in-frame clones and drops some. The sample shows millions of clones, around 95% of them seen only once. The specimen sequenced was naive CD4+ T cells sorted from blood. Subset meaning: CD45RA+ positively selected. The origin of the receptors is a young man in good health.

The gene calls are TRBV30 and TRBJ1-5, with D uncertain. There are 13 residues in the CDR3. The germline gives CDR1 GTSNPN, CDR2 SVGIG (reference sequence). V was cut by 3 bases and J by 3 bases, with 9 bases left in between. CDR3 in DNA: TGTGCCTGGAGCTCACAGTTCAATCAGCCCCAGCATTTT. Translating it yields CAWSSQFNQPQHF.

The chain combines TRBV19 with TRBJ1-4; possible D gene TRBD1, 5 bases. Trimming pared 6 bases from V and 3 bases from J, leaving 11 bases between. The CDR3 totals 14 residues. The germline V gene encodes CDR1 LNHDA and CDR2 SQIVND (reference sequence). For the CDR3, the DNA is TGTGCCAGTAGCACAGGTAACGCTAATGAAAAACTGTTTTTT. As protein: CASSTGNANEKLFF. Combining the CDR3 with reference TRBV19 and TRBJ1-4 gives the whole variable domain DGGITQSPKYLFRKEGQNVTLSCEQNLNHDAMYWYRQDPGQGLRLIYYSQIVNDFQKGDIAEGYSVSREKKESFPLTVTSAQKNPTAFYLCASSTGNANEKLFFGSGTQLSVL.

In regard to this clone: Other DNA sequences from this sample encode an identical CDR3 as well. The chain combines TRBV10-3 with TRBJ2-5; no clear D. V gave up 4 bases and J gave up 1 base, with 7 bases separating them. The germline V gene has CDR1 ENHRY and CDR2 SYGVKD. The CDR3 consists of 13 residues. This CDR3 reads CAISGRPQETQYF. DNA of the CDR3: TGTGCCATCAGTGGCCGACCCCAAGAGACCCAGTACTTC.

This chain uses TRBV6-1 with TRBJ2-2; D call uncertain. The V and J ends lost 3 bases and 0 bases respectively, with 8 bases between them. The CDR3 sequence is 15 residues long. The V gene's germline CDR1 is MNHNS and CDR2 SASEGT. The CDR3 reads CASSEWGANTGELFF. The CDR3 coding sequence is TGTGCCAGCAGTGAGTGGGGTGCGAACACCGGGGAGCTGTTTTTT.

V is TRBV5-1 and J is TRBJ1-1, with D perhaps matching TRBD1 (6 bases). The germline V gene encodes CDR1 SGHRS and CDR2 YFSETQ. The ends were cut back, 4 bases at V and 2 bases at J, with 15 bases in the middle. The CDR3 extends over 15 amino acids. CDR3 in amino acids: CASSPIPGANTEAFF. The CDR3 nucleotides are TGCGCCAGCAGCCCAATCCCGGGGGCTAACACTGAAGCTTTCTTT.

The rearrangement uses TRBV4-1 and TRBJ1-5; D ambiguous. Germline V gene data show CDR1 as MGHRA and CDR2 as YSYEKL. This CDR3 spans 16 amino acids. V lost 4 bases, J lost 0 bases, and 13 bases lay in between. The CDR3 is CASSLGAGDSNQPQHF. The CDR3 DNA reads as TGCGCCAGCAGCCTCGGCGCAGGTGATAGCAATCAGCCCCAGCATTTT.

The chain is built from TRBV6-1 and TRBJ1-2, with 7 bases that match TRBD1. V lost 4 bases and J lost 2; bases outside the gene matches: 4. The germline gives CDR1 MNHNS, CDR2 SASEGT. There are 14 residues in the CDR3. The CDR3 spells CASSGGQQNYGYTF. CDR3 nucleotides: TGTGCCAGCAGTGGGGGACAGCAGAACTATGGCTACACCTTC.

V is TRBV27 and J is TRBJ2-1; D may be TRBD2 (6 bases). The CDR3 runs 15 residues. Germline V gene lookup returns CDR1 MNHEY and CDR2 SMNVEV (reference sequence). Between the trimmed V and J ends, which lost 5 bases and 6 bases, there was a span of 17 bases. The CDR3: CASSLGTAGGNEQFF. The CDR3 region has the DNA TGTGCCAGCAGTCTCGGGACTGCAGGAGGCAATGAGCAGTTCTTC.